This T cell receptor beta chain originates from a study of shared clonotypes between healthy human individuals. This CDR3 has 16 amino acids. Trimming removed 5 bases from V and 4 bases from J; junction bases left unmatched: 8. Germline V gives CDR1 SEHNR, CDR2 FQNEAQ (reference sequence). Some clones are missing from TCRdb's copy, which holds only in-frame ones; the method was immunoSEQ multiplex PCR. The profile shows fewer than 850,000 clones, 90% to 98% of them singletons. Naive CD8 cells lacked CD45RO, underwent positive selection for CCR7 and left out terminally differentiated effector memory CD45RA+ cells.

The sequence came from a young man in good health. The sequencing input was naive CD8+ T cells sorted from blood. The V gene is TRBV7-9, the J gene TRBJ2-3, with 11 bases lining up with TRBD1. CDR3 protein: CASSPRGTGGPDTQYF. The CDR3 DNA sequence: TGTGCCAGCAGCCCACGGGGGACAGGGGGGCCAGATACGCAGTATTTT.